A selection of T cell receptor beta chains follows, all from one sample in a study of neurological immune-mediated disorders. TCRdb processed the 5' RACE reads anew with MiXCR; each CDR3 protein has one entry. The table has about 65,000 distinct CDR3 sequences, 4.1% seen once. The sequenced sample consisted of PBMCs. These receptors were taken from a man in his fifties with multiple sclerosis. CDR3s include the opening cysteine and the closing phenylalanine or tryptophan. Each record gives: CDR3 DNA, CDR3 protein, V gene, clone size, D gene, J gene. The D gene is left open where the match is weak. The listing skips clone size in some rows; elsewhere it reads once, few, many or a size class.

DNA: TGTGCCAGCAGCTATAACCCAGGAACATTCTGGACTGAAGCTTTCTTT
CDR3: CASSYNPGTFWTEAFF
V: TRBV7-2
size: many
D: -
J: TRBJ1-1

DNA: TGTGCCAGCAGAAACATCTACGGGGGAGAGACCCAGTACTTC
CDR3: CASRNIYGGETQYF
V: TRBV7-9
size: -
D: -
J: TRBJ2-5

DNA: TGCAGTGCTAGTCCTCCGGGACAGGGCAATGAAAAACTGTTTTTT
CDR3: CSASPPGQGNEKLFF
V: TRBV20-1
size: few
D: TRBD1
J: TRBJ1-4

DNA: TGTGCCAGCAGCTCACCCCCATCTGTGAATGTCCACGAGCAGTACTTC
CDR3: CASSSPPSVNVHEQYF
V: TRBV7-9
size: many
D: -
J: TRBJ2-7

DNA: TGTGCCAGCAGTTTGGGGACAGAAAACTATGGCTACACCTTC
CDR3: CASSLGTENYGYTF
V: TRBV12-3/TRBV12-4
size: few
D: TRBD1
J: TRBJ1-2

DNA: TGCGCCAGTGCTTCGCGACAGGGTGGAGATGGCTACACCTTC
CDR3: CASASRQGGDGYTF
V: TRBV5-1
size: many
D: TRBD1
J: TRBJ1-2

DNA: TGTGCCAGCAACCGGGACAATCCTAACTATGGCTACACCTTC
CDR3: CASNRDNPNYGYTF
V: TRBV6-6
size: many
D: -
J: TRBJ1-2

DNA: TGCAGTGCTAGGGGGGGTCCTAGCAATCAGCCCCAGAATTTT
CDR3: CSARGGPSNQPQNF
V: TRBV20-1
size: many
D: -
J: TRBJ1-5

DNA: TGCGCCAGCAGCCATATTGGAGGGAAAATCGGGGAGCTGTTTTTT
CDR3: CASSHIGGKIGELFF
V: TRBV4-1
size: many
D: -
J: TRBJ2-2

DNA: TGCAGTGTTCCGACGGATCCGGTCTATAGCAATCAGCCCCAGCATTTT
CDR3: CSVPTDPVYSNQPQHF
V: TRBV20-1
size: many
D: -
J: TRBJ1-5

DNA: TGTGCCAGCAGCTTACTAGCGGGAGAGTACAATGAGCAGTTCTTC
CDR3: CASSLLAGEYNEQFF
V: TRBV7-8
size: many
D: TRBD2
J: TRBJ2-1

DNA: TGTGCCAGCAGCTTCGGCGGGACGGCCGTTAGCACAGATACGCAGTATTTT
CDR3: CASSFGGTAVSTDTQYF
V: TRBV7-2
size: many
D: -
J: TRBJ2-3

DNA: TGCAGTGCTAGAGAACAACGGGTTCCCTATGGCTACACCTTC
CDR3: CSAREQRVPYGYTF
V: TRBV20-1
size: many
D: -
J: TRBJ1-2

DNA: TGTGCCAGCGGGACGGCGGGGGGCTCCTACGAGCAGTACTTC
CDR3: CASGTAGGSYEQYF
V: TRBV11-2
size: few
D: TRBD2
J: TRBJ2-7

DNA: TGCAGTGCTAGCCCCGGGTCCGCCACAGATACGCAGTATTTT
CDR3: CSASPGSATDTQYF
V: TRBV20-1
size: -
D: -
J: TRBJ2-3

DNA: TGTGCCAGCAGTTGGGGACCGGTCTACGAGCAGTACTTC
CDR3: CASSWGPVYEQYF
V: TRBV6-5
size: many
D: -
J: TRBJ2-7

DNA: TGTGCCAGCAGCCCCGGGACAGCCCTGTGGGGCTACACCTTC
CDR3: CASSPGTALWGYTF
V: TRBV6-5
size: many
D: TRBD1
J: TRBJ1-2

DNA: TGCGCCAGCAGCCAACGGGGTGTGAGCACTGAAGCTTTCTTT
CDR3: CASSQRGVSTEAFF
V: TRBV4-1
size: many
D: -
J: TRBJ1-1

DNA: TGCGCCAGCAGCCATGGCGATTATAGCAATCAGCCCCAGCATTTT
CDR3: CASSHGDYSNQPQHF
V: TRBV4-1
size: many
D: -
J: TRBJ1-5

DNA: TGCAGTGCTAGCGGCTGGGCAGACGAGCAGTACTTC
CDR3: CSASGWADEQYF
V: TRBV20-1
size: many
D: -
J: TRBJ2-7

DNA: TGCGCCAGCAGCTTGGTACAGGACTCCTACGAGCAGTACTTC
CDR3: CASSLVQDSYEQYF
V: TRBV5-1
size: many
D: -
J: TRBJ2-7

DNA: TGCGCCAGCAGCCTTTTCGGAGTGAGGGGCACTGAAGCTTTCTTT
CDR3: CASSLFGVRGTEAFF
V: TRBV5-1
size: many
D: -
J: TRBJ1-1

DNA: TGCAGTGCTAGAGGGGACAAATCCTACGAGCAGTACTTC
CDR3: CSARGDKSYEQYF
V: TRBV20-1
size: many
D: -
J: TRBJ2-7

DNA: TGTGCCAGCTCACGGGGAGACGCATTGAACATTCAGTACTTC
CDR3: CASSRGDALNIQYF
V: TRBV18
size: many
D: -
J: TRBJ2-4

DNA: TGTGCCACCAGTAGGGGGCTGGATAATTCACCCCTCAACTTT
CDR3: CATSRGLDNSPLNF
V: TRBV9
size: many
D: TRBD1
J: TRBJ1-6

DNA: TGTGCCAGCAGCCCACTATTCAACGGAGAGACCCAGTACTTC
CDR3: CASSPLFNGETQYF
V: TRBV7-2
size: many
D: -
J: TRBJ2-5

DNA: TGCGCCAGCAGCCAGAGCTCTGGGGCCAACGTCCTGACTTTC
CDR3: CASSQSSGANVLTF
V: TRBV5-1
size: many
D: -
J: TRBJ2-6

DNA: TGTGCCAGCAGCGTAGGGGGGGGCCACACCGGGGAGCTGTTTTTT
CDR3: CASSVGGGHTGELFF
V: TRBV9
size: many
D: -
J: TRBJ2-2

DNA: TGCAGTGCTAGAGATAGGTGGAAGGGAAACTTTAGCAATCAGCCCCAGCATTTT
CDR3: CSARDRWKGNFSNQPQHF
V: TRBV20-1
size: many
D: -
J: TRBJ1-5

DNA: TGTGCCAGCAGCGTAGATGTACGGGTTTCCGCCGGGGAGCTGTTTTTT
CDR3: CASSVDVRVSAGELFF
V: TRBV9
size: many
D: -
J: TRBJ2-2

DNA: TGTGCCAGCAGCCCCCTGGGACTCCAAGAGACCCAGTACTTC
CDR3: CASSPLGLQETQYF
V: TRBV7-2
size: few
D: -
J: TRBJ2-5

DNA: TGCAGTGCTAGTGATCCGGGGAGAAGCACTGAAGCTTTCTTT
CDR3: CSASDPGRSTEAFF
V: TRBV20-1
size: -
D: -
J: TRBJ1-1

DNA: TGCGCCAGCAGCTTCCGCATGACTGGGTTACCAGGCGAGACCCAGTACTTC
CDR3: CASSFRMTGLPGETQYF
V: TRBV5-1
size: many
D: -
J: TRBJ2-5

DNA: TGTGCCAGCAGCAAAGCCACAGGGGAAGGATGGAATCAGCCCCAGCATTTT
CDR3: CASSKATGEGWNQPQHF
V: TRBV7-9
size: many
D: TRBD1
J: TRBJ1-5

DNA: TGTGCCATCAGTGAGTCGGGGGGGTTACAAGAGACCCAGTACTTC
CDR3: CAISESGGLQETQYF
V: TRBV10-3
size: many
D: TRBD2
J: TRBJ2-5

DNA: TGTGCCAGCAGCTTCATGGGCAGTGAAGAGACCCAGTACTTC
CDR3: CASSFMGSEETQYF
V: TRBV12-3/TRBV12-4
size: many
D: -
J: TRBJ2-5

DNA: TGCAGCTACAACGCCCTGGGGCTGAACACTGAAGCTTTCTTT
CDR3: CSYNALGLNTEAFF
V: TRBV29-1
size: many
D: -
J: TRBJ1-1

DNA: TGCGCCAGCAGCTTCGCCCTGAACCCGGGACAAGAGACCCAGTACTTC
CDR3: CASSFALNPGQETQYF
V: TRBV5-1
size: many
D: -
J: TRBJ2-5

DNA: TGTGCCAGCAGATCCCCACAGGGGACACCCCTCCACTTT
CDR3: CASRSPQGTPLHF
V: TRBV6-5
size: many
D: TRBD1
J: TRBJ1-6

DNA: TGTGCCAGCAGTTTAGGCAGGACCGTGAACACTGAAGCTTTCTTT
CDR3: CASSLGRTVNTEAFF
V: TRBV12-3/TRBV12-4
size: many
D: -
J: TRBJ1-1

DNA: TGTGCCAGCAGCTTCATTCCTAACTTGGTGGACTCCCAGTATGGCTACACCTTC
CDR3: CASSFIPNLVDSQYGYTF
V: TRBV7-9
size: many
D: -
J: TRBJ1-2

DNA: TGTGCCAGCACCCCACTAGCGGGGGGGGGAGATACGCAGTATTTT
CDR3: CASTPLAGGGDTQYF
V: TRBV27
size: -
D: TRBD2
J: TRBJ2-3

DNA: TGTGCCAGCAGTGAATACATGGGGGAGTATGGCTACACCTTC
CDR3: CASSEYMGEYGYTF
V: TRBV6-5
size: many
D: -
J: TRBJ1-2

DNA: TGTGCCAGCAGCTTGCGTGGAGGGGGGGCAGAGTCAGATACGCAGTATTTT
CDR3: CASSLRGGGAESDTQYF
V: TRBV5-5
size: many
D: -
J: TRBJ2-3

DNA: TGTGCCAGCAGGCCATCACAAGGCGGGAAGCCCAACTATGGCTACACCTTC
CDR3: CASRPSQGGKPNYGYTF
V: TRBV28
size: many
D: -
J: TRBJ1-2

DNA: TGTGCCAGCACCCCTTCCGGCGGGAGCACAGATACGCAGTATTTT
CDR3: CASTPSGGSTDTQYF
V: TRBV9
size: many
D: -
J: TRBJ2-3

DNA: TGTGCCACCAGCCTCCCAACTAATGAAAAACTGTTTTTT
CDR3: CATSLPTNEKLFF
V: TRBV15
size: many
D: -
J: TRBJ1-4

DNA: TGTGCCAGCAGCTTGGTGCAGTCCTACGAGCAGTACTTC
CDR3: CASSLVQSYEQYF
V: TRBV5-5
size: -
D: -
J: TRBJ2-7

DNA: TGCAGTGCTTTTTCCGGGACACAAAATCAGCCCCAGAATTTT
CDR3: CSAFSGTQNQPQNF
V: TRBV20-1
size: many
D: -
J: TRBJ1-5

DNA: TGCAGTGCTAGAGGAGGGACATTTTACAATGAGCAGTTCTTC
CDR3: CSARGGTFYNEQFF
V: TRBV20-1
size: many
D: -
J: TRBJ2-1

DNA: TGCGCCAGCAGCTCTCCGGACCGAGAAACCGGGGAGCTGTTTTTT
CDR3: CASSSPDRETGELFF
V: TRBV5-1
size: many
D: -
J: TRBJ2-2

DNA: TGTGCCAGCAGTTCTGGAGGGGGAGAGACCCAGTACTTC
CDR3: CASSSGGGETQYF
V: TRBV7-2
size: many
D: -
J: TRBJ2-5

DNA: TGTGCCAGCAGTAACCTACAGGGTCGTGGTCAGCCCCAGCATTTT
CDR3: CASSNLQGRGQPQHF
V: TRBV27
size: many
D: -
J: TRBJ1-5

DNA: TGTGCCAGCCCATACCGATATCTGGGAATGAACACTGAAGCTTTCTTT
CDR3: CASPYRYLGMNTEAFF
V: TRBV14
size: many
D: -
J: TRBJ1-1

DNA: TGTGCCAGCAGTTACACGGAAAGGGGCTATGGCTACACCTTC
CDR3: CASSYTERGYGYTF
V: TRBV6-2/TRBV6-3
size: -
D: -
J: TRBJ1-2

DNA: TGTGCCACCAGCAGAGTTGAGGGGGCCTTCGATGAGCAGTTCTTC
CDR3: CATSRVEGAFDEQFF
V: TRBV15
size: many
D: TRBD1
J: TRBJ2-1

DNA: TGCGCCAGCAGCCGCAAGGGGGACCAAGAGACCCAGTACTTC
CDR3: CASSRKGDQETQYF
V: TRBV4-1
size: few
D: -
J: TRBJ2-5

DNA: TGCGCCAGCAGCTTGGTATCGGGGGGTGAGAACACTGAAGCTTTCTTT
CDR3: CASSLVSGGENTEAFF
V: TRBV5-1
size: many
D: -
J: TRBJ1-1

DNA: TGTGCCAGCTCGACTAGCGGGACCTCGCCCCCCCAGGATTTT
CDR3: CASSTSGTSPPQDF
V: TRBV6-6
size: many
D: TRBD2
J: TRBJ2-3

DNA: TGCGCCAGCAGCCTGGGACTAATCAATGAGCAGTTCTTC
CDR3: CASSLGLINEQFF
V: TRBV4-3
size: few
D: TRBD2
J: TRBJ2-1